This T cell receptor (beta chain) emerged from a study of regulatory dendritic cells for organ transplantation. Study-wide background: Regulatory dendritic cells were monocyte-derived, receiving vitamin D3 on days 0 and 4 and IL-10 on day 4.

Per germline, CDR1 LNHDA and CDR2 SQIVND (reference sequence). The CDR3 covers 15 residues. To note about this clone: What it binds is unknown.

Allogeneic regulatory or mature dendritic cells were co-cultured for roughly five days with CFSE-labeled sorted T cells at 1:10. CD4+ or CD8+ T cells were sorted as naive CD45RA+ or memory CD45RO+. Using immunoSEQ multiplex PCR, the repertoire was profiled, and TCRdb retains in-frame clones only, with some absent. The table includes about 5,400 clones, about four fifths detected once. This TCR came from a human donor in good health. This sequence joins TRBV19 and TRBJ2-5, with 9 bases lining up with TRBD1. The DNA end favors TRBJ2-7, so the J call may be wrong. Sequenced sample: memory CD8+ T cells from blood cultured with regulatory dendritic cells. Subset described: CD45RO+ memory T cells. CDR3 residues: CATRSAGTGIAEQYF. The CDR3 coding sequence is TGTGCCACCCGGTCGGCCGGGACAGGGATTGCCGAGCAGTACTTC.